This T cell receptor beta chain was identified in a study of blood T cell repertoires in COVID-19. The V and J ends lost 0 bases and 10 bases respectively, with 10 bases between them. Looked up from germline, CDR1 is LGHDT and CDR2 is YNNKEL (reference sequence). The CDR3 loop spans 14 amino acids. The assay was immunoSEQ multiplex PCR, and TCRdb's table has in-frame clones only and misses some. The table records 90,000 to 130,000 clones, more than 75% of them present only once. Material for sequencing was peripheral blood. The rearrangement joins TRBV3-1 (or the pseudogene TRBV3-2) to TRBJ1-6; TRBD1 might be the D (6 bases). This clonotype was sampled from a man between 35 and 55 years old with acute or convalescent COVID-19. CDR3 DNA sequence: TGTGCCAGCAGCCAAGAGAGGGGGTGGTCACCCCTCCACTTT. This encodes CASSQERGWSPLHF.